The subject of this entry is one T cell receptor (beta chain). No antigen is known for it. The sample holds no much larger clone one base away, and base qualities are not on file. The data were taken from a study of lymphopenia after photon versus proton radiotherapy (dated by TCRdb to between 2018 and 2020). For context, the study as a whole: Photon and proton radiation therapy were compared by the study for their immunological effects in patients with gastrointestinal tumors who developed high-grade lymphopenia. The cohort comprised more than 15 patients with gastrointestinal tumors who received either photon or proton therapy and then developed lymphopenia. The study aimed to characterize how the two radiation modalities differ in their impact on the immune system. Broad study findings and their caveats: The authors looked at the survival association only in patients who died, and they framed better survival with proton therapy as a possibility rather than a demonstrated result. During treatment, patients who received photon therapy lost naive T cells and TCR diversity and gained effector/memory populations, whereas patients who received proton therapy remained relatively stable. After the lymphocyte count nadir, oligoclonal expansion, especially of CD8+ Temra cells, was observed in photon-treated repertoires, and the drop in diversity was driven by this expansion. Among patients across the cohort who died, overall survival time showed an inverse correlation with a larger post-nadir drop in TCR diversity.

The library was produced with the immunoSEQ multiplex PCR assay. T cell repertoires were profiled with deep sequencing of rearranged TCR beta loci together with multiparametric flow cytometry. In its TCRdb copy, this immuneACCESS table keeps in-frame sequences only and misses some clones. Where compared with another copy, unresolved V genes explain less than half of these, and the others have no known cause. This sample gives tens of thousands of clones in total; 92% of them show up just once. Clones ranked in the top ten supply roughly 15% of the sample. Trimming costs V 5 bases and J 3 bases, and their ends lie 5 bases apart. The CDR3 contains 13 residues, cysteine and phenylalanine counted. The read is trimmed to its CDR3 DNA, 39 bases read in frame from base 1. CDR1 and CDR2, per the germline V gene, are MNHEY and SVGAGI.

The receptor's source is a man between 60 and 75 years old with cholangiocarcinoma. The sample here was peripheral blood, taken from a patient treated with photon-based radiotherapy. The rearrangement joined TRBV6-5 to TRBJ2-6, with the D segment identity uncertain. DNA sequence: TGTGCCAGCAGTAGAGGTGGGGCCAACGTCCTGACTTTC. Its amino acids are CASSRGGANVLTF.